The TCR beta chain under discussion was sequenced for a study of CD8+CD57+ T cells in acquired aplastic anemia. Study conclusions and caveats: The study identified under 30 CD8+ CDR3 sequences shared by patients and controls.

This clonotype was detected many times. As yet, its antigen is unknown. CDR1 is MNHNS and CDR2 is SASEGT in the germline V gene. Between the trimmed V and J ends, which lost 10 bases and 6 bases, there was a span of 19 bases. This CDR3 spans 14 amino acids. Patients included in sequencing had previously demonstrated CD8+CD57+ cell expansion by flow cytometry. As a group, the patients uniformly had severe acquired aplastic anemia. TCR beta VDJ and CDR3 profiles were obtained from a genomic DNA template. Each CDR3 protein is one row after TCRdb ran MiXCR on the reads. The sample holds more than 95,000 distinct CDR3 sequences, approximately 41% seen once.

The chain links TRBV6-1 to TRBJ1-5; D possibly corresponds to TRBD1 (5 bases). The material sequenced was sorted CD4+, CD8+, or CD8+CD57+ T cells (not recorded which) from PBMCs. The TCR sequence derives from a human donor with aplastic anemia. As DNA, the CDR3 is TGTGCCACTAAACCGGGACTTTTGACTCAGCCCCAGCATTTT. Residues: CATKPGLLTQPQHF.